These 10 T cell receptor beta chains were sequenced from one sample in a study of blood T cell repertoires in COVID-19. Using immunoSEQ multiplex PCR, the repertoire was profiled, and TCRdb retains in-frame clones only, with some absent. The sample yields 200,000 to 250,000 clones, 82% seen once. Input material: peripheral blood. The receptor source for this set is a woman aged 80 or older with COVID-19, enrolled during active disease.

The CDR3 loop is CASGRRGGGQYF. Written as DNA, the CDR3 is TGTGCCAGCGGGAGGAGGGGAGGGGGCCAGTACTTC. The gene calls are TRBV6-5 and TRBJ2-5, with D perhaps matching TRBD2 (7 bases). From germline, CDR1 is MNHEY and CDR2 SVGAGI. The CDR3 totals 12 residues. V lost 8 bases, J lost 10 bases, and 17 bases lay in between.

The rearrangement links TRBV6-2 or TRBV6-3 to TRBJ2-1, with D tentatively TRBD2 (5 bases). Trimming left V 4 bases short and J 8 bases short, with 15 bases between. This CDR3 has 14 residues. The germline CDR1 and CDR2 sequences are MNHEY and SVGEGT. CDR3 in amino acids: CASSFLTKGHEQFF. DNA for the CDR3: TGTGCCAGCAGTTTCCTGACTAAGGGTCATGAGCAGTTCTTC.

The chain joins TRBV7-9 to TRBJ2-5; 12 bases map to TRBD2. This CDR3 comprises 15 residues. V lost 3 bases, J lost 4 bases, and 3 bases stayed unmatched. Germline V gene data show CDR1 as SEHNR and CDR2 as FQNEAQ (reference sequence). CDR3 loop: CASSLPGLAGETQYF. For the CDR3, the DNA is TGTGCCAGCAGCTTGCCGGGACTAGCGGGAGAGACCCAGTACTTC.

This clone has more than one count but fewer than ten. Other DNA sequences in this specimen translate into the identical CDR3. This chain uses TRBV18 with TRBJ1-5; perhaps TRBD1 as D (5 bases). CDR3 length equals 14 residues. Per germline, CDR1 KGHSH and CDR2 LQKENI. The V and J ends lost 3 bases and 2 bases respectively, with 8 bases between them. In nucleotides, the CDR3 is TGTGCCAGCTCACCGGGGCAGGGCAATCAGCCCCAGCATTTT. Translated: CASSPGQGNQPQHF.

The V and J genes are TRBV19 and TRBJ2-1; 13 bases are a match to TRBD2. In germline, CDR1 is LNHDA, CDR2 SQIVND (reference sequence). Trimming took 1 base from V and 10 from J; bases not matched to a gene: 7. This CDR3 is 16 amino acids long. CDR3 sequence reads: CASSIGRTSGSGEQFF. CDR3 bases: TGTGCCAGTAGTATAGGGAGGACTAGCGGGAGCGGGGAGCAGTTCTTC.

This chain uses TRBV6-6 with TRBJ1-4, with 9 bases fitting TRBD1. Germline loops: CDR1 MNHNY, CDR2 SVGAGI (reference sequence). The length of the CDR3 is 16 residues. After removal of 0 bases from V and 7 bases from J, the junction contained 6 bases not matched to a gene. The CDR3 region has the DNA TGTGCCAGCAGTTACTCGATAGGGACAGGGCTTGAAAAACTGTTTTTT. As protein: CASSYSIGTGLEKLFF.

The genes are TRBV12-3 or TRBV12-4 and TRBJ1-2; unclear D gene. The CDR3 loop spans 13 amino acids. V lost 2 bases and J lost 8, with 12 bases in between. The CDR3 nucleotides are TGTGCCAGCAGTTTACATCGAGGCGGGGGCTACACCTTC. Translation: CASSLHRGGGYTF.

This sequence joins TRBV24-1 and TRBJ2-3, with TRBD1 matching over 9 bases. This CDR3 has 16 residues. Germline-derived CDR1 and CDR2 are KGHDR and SFDVKD. V shed 1 base and J 3 bases; nucleotides not matched to a gene: 4. CDR3: CATSDFRDRVTDTQYF. As DNA, the CDR3 is TGTGCCACCAGTGATTTTCGGGACAGGGTGACAGATACGCAGTATTTT.

The chain joins TRBV12-3 or TRBV12-4 to TRBJ1-5; TRBD1 agrees at 7 bases. The CDR3 loop spans 13 amino acids. V trimming: 7 bases; J trimming: 4 bases; junction bases outside the gene matches: 4. CDR3 protein: CASTDRENQPQHF. The CDR3 nucleotides read TGTGCCAGCACCGACAGGGAGAATCAGCCCCAGCATTTT.

V gene TRBV6-5 combines with J gene TRBJ1-5; the D gene is possibly TRBD1 (5 bases). Trimming took off 6 bases at V and 9 bases at J, with 15 bases between the two ends. The CDR3 length is 13 residues. Germline V lookup: CDR1 MNHEY, CDR2 SVGAGI. In DNA, the CDR3 is TGTGCCAGCAGGGAGACAGTTATCTGGCCCCAGCATTTT. This encodes CASRETVIWPQHF.